The present TCR beta chain was sequenced within a study of PD-1 blockade in classical Hodgkin lymphoma. On this clone itself: What it binds is not known.

Clones were read by immunoSEQ multiplex PCR, and TCRdb kept only the in-frame ones, dropping some. The sample records fewer than 25,000 clones, about 80% being singletons. The time point was: cycle 4 day 1 (C4D1), after five to seven weeks of nivolumab. Every patient relapsed after autologous stem cell transplantation, and brentuximab vedotin exposure varied. The patients, who had relapsed/refractory classical Hodgkin lymphoma, achieved best responses of complete response, partial response or progressive disease. Findings and limits, study-wide: Prior to therapy, complete responders displayed diversity much like that of newly diagnosed patients. At C4D1, TCR diversity had climbed significantly for CD4+ cells, though not for CD8+ cells.

The sample was peripheral blood mononuclear cells (PBMCs), taken before the fourth cycle of nivolumab. The receptor was derived from a human donor with classical Hodgkin lymphoma.

In nucleotides, the CDR3 is TGCGCCAGCAGCCAAGATCCTGGACAGGGCTTTAATTCACCCCTCCACTTT. It codes for CASSQDPGQGFNSPLHF. The chain is built from TRBV4-3 and TRBJ1-6; 8 positions agree with TRBD1. This CDR3 spans 17 amino acids. J lost 6 bases, V lost 0 bases, and 7 bases had no gene match. Germline CDR1 and CDR2: LGHNA and YSLEER.